The 15 T cell receptor beta chains listed next were all sequenced from one sample in a study of blood T cell repertoires in COVID-19. Using immunoSEQ multiplex PCR, the repertoire was profiled, and TCRdb retains in-frame clones only, with some absent. The sample has tens of thousands of clones, 80% to 85% seen once. Material for sequencing was peripheral blood. These receptors were collected from a human donor in a cohort sampled during active COVID-19.

This rearrangement joins TRBV11-1 to TRBJ2-1, with D maybe TRBD2 (5 bases). Trimming stripped 2 bases from V and 7 bases from J, with 15 bases between. CDR3 length: 15 amino acids. Germline-derived CDR1 and CDR2 are SGHAT and FQDESV (reference sequence). The CDR3 region has the DNA TGTGCCAGCAGCTTAAGCGCGGGCTCGGGTAATGAGCAGTTCTTC. Encoded protein: CASSLSAGSGNEQFF.

This chain links TRBV3-1 (or the pseudogene TRBV3-2) with TRBJ1-6, with D tentatively TRBD1 (5 bases). Between the trimmed V and J ends, which lost 3 bases and 10 bases, there was a span of 13 bases. The CDR3 loop spans 14 amino acids. Per germline, CDR1 LGHDT and CDR2 YNNKEL (reference sequence). The CDR3, as DNA: TGTGCCAGCAGCCAGGGGGGAGAGCGCTCACCCCTCCACTTT. Translated, it gives CASSQGGERSPLHF.

V usage is TRBV10-2 and J usage is TRBJ1-5; 8 positions match TRBD1. The V and J ends lost 8 bases and 5 bases, in that order; junction bases with no gene match: 8. CDR3 length: 14 residues. Per germline, CDR1 WSHSY and CDR2 SAAADI. In DNA form, the CDR3 reads TGCGCCAGCGTAGACAGGGGACTTGATCAGCCCCAGCATTTT. This encodes CASVDRGLDQPQHF.

V is TRBV7-6 and J is TRBJ2-2, with TRBD1 matching over 7 bases. This CDR3 is built from 15 residues. The junction had 4 bases not matched to a gene; V was cut back by 1 base and J by 5 bases. Germline lookup yields CDR1 SGHVS and CDR2 FNYEAQ. CDR3 in amino acids: CASSLGGRGTGELFF. CDR3 bases: TGTGCCAGCAGCTTAGGGGGCAGGGGGACCGGGGAGCTGTTTTTT.

CDR3 region: CASSRDWSIYNEQFF. CDR3 DNA sequence: TGTGCCAGCAGTCGGGACTGGAGTATCTACAATGAGCAGTTCTTC. The rearrangement uses TRBV14 and TRBJ2-1; D may be TRBD2 (6 bases). Trimming left V 6 bases short and J 3 bases short, with 15 bases between. Germline CDR1 is SGHDN and CDR2 is FVKESK. This CDR3 spans 15 amino acids. Full variable domain (outside the CDR3, taken from reference TRBV14 and TRBJ2-1): EAGVTQFPSHSVIEKGQTVTLRCDPISGHDNLYWYRRVMGKEIKFLLHFVKESKQDESGMPNNRFLAERTGGTYSTLKVQPAELEDSGVYFCASSRDWSIYNEQFFGPGTRLTVL.

This clone is a singleton in its sample. The V gene is TRBV28, the J gene TRBJ2-7; D gene ambiguous. CDR3 size: 15 residues. Trimming took 5 bases from V and 0 from J, leaving 14 bases between them. Per the germline V gene, CDR1 is MDHEN and CDR2 is SYDVKM. CDR3 nucleotides: TGTGCCAGCAGTCTAGGTGGTGCCAGCTCCTACGAGCAGTACTTC. This encodes CASSLGGASSYEQYF.

The chain links TRBV2 to TRBJ2-2; 11 nucleotides align to TRBD2. Germline CDR1 reads SNHLY; CDR2 reads FYNNEI. V lost 4 bases and J lost 5; bases outside the gene matches: 3. The CDR3 is 15 amino acids. CDR3 sequence: CASSVAGGQTGELFF. CDR3 nucleotides: TGTGCCAGCAGTGTAGCGGGGGGGCAAACCGGGGAGCTGTTTTTT. The full variable domain, rest sourced from reference TRBV2 and TRBJ2-2, is EPEVTQTPSHQVTQMGQEVILRCVPISNHLYFYWYRQILGQKVEFLVSFYNNEISEKSEIFDDQFSVERPDGSNFTLKIRSTKLEDSAMYFCASSVAGGQTGELFFGEGSRLTVL.

This chain uses TRBV28 with TRBJ2-3; TRBD1 agrees at 7 bases. Germline V gene data show CDR1 as MDHEN and CDR2 as SYDVKM. This CDR3 contains 12 residues. With 5 bases clipped from V and 6 bases from J, the junction kept 2 bases outside the gene matches. CDR3 coding DNA: TGTGCCAGCAGTGGGGACAGTGATACGCAGTATTTT. This codes for CASSGDSDTQYF.

This clone was seen just once. The chain employs TRBV7-9 and TRBJ1-2; D possibly corresponds to TRBD1 (5 bases). Trimming stripped 1 base from V and 8 bases from J, with 17 bases between. The CDR3 sequence is 15 residues long. Germline values: CDR1 SEHNR, CDR2 FQNEAQ (reference sequence). The CDR3 protein is CASSLDETDPLGYTF. In DNA form, the CDR3 reads TGTGCCAGCAGCTTAGACGAGACAGATCCTTTAGGCTACACCTTC.

The V and J genes are TRBV11-2 and TRBJ2-4; the match to TRBD2 covers 16 bases. Unmatched junction bases numbered 6, after V lost 4 bases and J lost 0 bases. The V gene's germline CDR1 is SGHAT and CDR2 FQNNGV. The CDR3 has 19 amino acids. Written as DNA, the CDR3 is TGTGCCAGCAGCTCGGGACTAGCGGGGGGGCCTGGAGCCAAAAACATTCAGTACTTC. This sequence encodes CASSSGLAGGPGAKNIQYF. The variable domain in full, with the rest retrieved from reference TRBV11-2 and TRBJ2-4, is EAGVAQSPRYKIIEKRQSVAFWCNPISGHATLYWYQQILGQGPKLLIQFQNNGVVDDSQLPKDRFSAERLKGVDSTLKIQPAKLEDSAVYLCASSSGLAGGPGAKNIQYFGAGTRLSVL.

The chain carries TRBV5-1 and TRBJ2-4; 7 nucleotides match TRBD2. CDR3 length equals 12 residues. V lost 6 bases and J lost 8; bases outside the gene matches: 5. Germline V gives CDR1 SGHRS, CDR2 YFSETQ. The DNA for the CDR3 is TGCGCCAGCACCGGGGAGGGAGACATTCAGTACTTC. Translating it yields CASTGEGDIQYF. Using reference TRBV5-1 and TRBJ2-4 for the parts outside the CDR3, the full variable domain is KAGVTQTPRYLIKTRGQQVTLSCSPISGHRSVSWYQQTPGQGLQFLFEYFSETQRNKGNFPGRFSGRQFSNSRSEMNVSTLELGDSALYLCASTGEGDIQYFGAGTRLSVL.

The V call is TRBV7-6, the J call TRBJ1-1, with TRBD1 as a possible D gene (5 bases). V was cut by 5 bases and J by 0 bases, with 13 bases left in between. Germline CDR1 and CDR2: SGHVS and FNYEAQ. The CDR3 consists of 15 residues. The DNA for the CDR3 is TGTGCCAGCAGCCACGGGGGGACCCTGAACACTGAAGCTTTCTTT. The encoded protein is CASSHGGTLNTEAFF.

The V call is TRBV29-1, the J call TRBJ2-7; TRBD1 agrees at 8 bases. The CDR3 runs 13 residues. Germline V gene sequence: CDR1 SQVTM, CDR2 ANQGSEA. With V trimmed by 6 bases and J by 6 bases, 10 bases remained unmatched. The CDR3 nucleotides are TGCAGCGTCGCCGACAGGGGCCAAAGCGAGCAGTACTTC. It codes for CSVADRGQSEQYF.

The V call is TRBV3-1 (or the pseudogene TRBV3-2), the J call TRBJ1-6; no clear D gene. The CDR3 consists of 12 residues. The germline V gene has CDR1 LGHDT and CDR2 YNNKEL (reference sequence). V was clipped by 0 bases and J by 12 bases, with 6 bases between them. The CDR3 protein is CASSQDVGPLHF. In nucleotides, the CDR3 is TGTGCCAGCAGCCAAGACGTCGGACCCCTCCACTTT.

The chain recombines TRBV10-3 with TRBJ2-1; D may be TRBD1 (5 bases). CDR1 ENHRY and CDR2 SYGVKD come from the germline V gene. Trimming cost V 4 bases and J 7 bases, with 8 bases left between them. The CDR3 has 12 residues. The CDR3, as DNA: TGTGCCATCAGTGCAGGGCTGAATGAGCAGTTCTTC. It is translated as CAISAGLNEQFF.